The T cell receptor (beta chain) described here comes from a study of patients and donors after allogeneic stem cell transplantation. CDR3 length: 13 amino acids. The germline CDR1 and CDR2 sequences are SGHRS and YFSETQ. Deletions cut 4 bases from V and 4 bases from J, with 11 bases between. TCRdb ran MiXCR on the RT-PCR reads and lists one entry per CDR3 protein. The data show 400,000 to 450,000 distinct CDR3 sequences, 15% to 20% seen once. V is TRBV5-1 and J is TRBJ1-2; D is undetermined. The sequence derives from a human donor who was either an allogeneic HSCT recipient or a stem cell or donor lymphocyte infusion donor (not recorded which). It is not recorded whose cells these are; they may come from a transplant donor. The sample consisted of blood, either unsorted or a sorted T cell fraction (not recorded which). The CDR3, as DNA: TGCGCCAGCAGCCAGGACGGCACCTATGGCTACACCTTC. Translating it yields CASSQDGTYGYTF.